Included here is one T cell receptor (beta chain) sequence, with context. As yet, its antigen is unknown. This clone may be a read error of a much larger clone one base away. The data were taken from a study of T cell repertoires in cytomegalovirus infection. The overall study: Indicated by public TCR beta signatures were CMV infection and matching HLA type. Overall study results and limits: Of the TCR beta families, the public ones yielded a cumulative frequency that identified carriers of CMV plus the relevant HLA.

TCRdb called the reads again in MiXCR, with one record for every CDR3 protein. The table has some 110,000 distinct CDR3 sequences, roughly 9.1% seen once; the top ten hold roughly 31%. The CDR3 length is 15 residues. Germline V gene sequence: CDR1 SGHTA, CDR2 FQGNSA. Material: PBMCs, sequenced either directly or after in vitro stimulation (not recorded which). The gene calls are TRBV7-2 and TRBJ2-3; D gene uncertain. This clonotype was sampled from a human donor in good health (CMV status not recorded). Some clones in this sample may be carry-over from other donors' samples. CDR3 nucleotide sequence: TGTGCCAGCAGCCCCTGGGTGAGGAGCACAGATAGGCAGTATTTT. Protein: CASSPWVRSTDRQYF.